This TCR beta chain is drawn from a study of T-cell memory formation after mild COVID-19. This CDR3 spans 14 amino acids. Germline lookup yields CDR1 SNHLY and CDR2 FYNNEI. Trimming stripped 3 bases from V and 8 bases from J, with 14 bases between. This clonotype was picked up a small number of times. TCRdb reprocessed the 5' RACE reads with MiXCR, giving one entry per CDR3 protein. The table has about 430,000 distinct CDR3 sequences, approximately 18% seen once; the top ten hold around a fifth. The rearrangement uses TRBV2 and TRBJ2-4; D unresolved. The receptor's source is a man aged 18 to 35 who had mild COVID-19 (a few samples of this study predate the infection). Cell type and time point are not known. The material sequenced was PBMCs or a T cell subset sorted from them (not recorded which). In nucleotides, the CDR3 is TGTGCCAGCAGTGAGGGAATTACCCGGGACATTCAGTACTTC. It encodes CASSEGITRDIQYF.